One sample yielded the 8 T cell receptor beta chains listed below, sequenced in a study of cytomegalovirus exposure and HLA in healthy donors. PCR primers comprised 60 Vbeta and 13 Jbeta primers. Data came from immunoSEQ multiplex PCR; TCRdb stores just in-frame clones and leaves some out. The table records roughly 140,000 clones, 75% to 85% of them present only once. Material: PBMCs. The receptors stem from a woman aged 40-49 years in good health and CMV-seropositive.

V is TRBV23-1 and J is TRBJ1-2, with 7 bases matching TRBD1. TRBV23-1 is an open reading frame whose function is uncertain. The J segment lost 6 bases and the V segment lost 4 bases, leaving 17 bases of the junction unmatched. CDR3 length equals 17 residues. The CDR3 sequence: CASSPRARGRRGDGYTF. The CDR3 DNA follows: TGCGCCAGCAGTCCCCGGGCTAGGGGGCGAAGGGGTGATGGCTACACCTTC.

The table lists this clone with a count of one. This sequence joins TRBV5-1 and TRBJ1-1; TRBD1 agrees at 7 bases. Trimming removed 1 base from V and 0 bases from J; junction bases left unmatched: 0. CDR3 length: 14 residues. In germline, CDR1 is SGHRS, CDR2 YFSETQ. DNA for the CDR3: TGCGCCAGCAGCTTGACAGGGGTGAACACTGAAGCTTTCTTT. It translates to CASSLTGVNTEAFF.

This chain links TRBV5-4 with TRBJ2-1; 8 bases agree with TRBD2. The length of the CDR3 is 13 residues. The germline CDR1 and CDR2 sequences are SGHNT and YYREEE (reference sequence). V lost 7 bases to trimming and J lost 7 bases; unmatched junction nucleotides: 7. CDR3 loop: CASRGLVGNEQFF. CDR3 sequence (DNA): TGTGCCAGCCGGGGACTAGTGGGGAATGAGCAGTTCTTC.

The V call is TRBV7-2, the J call TRBJ2-7; 8 bases are shared with TRBD2. The CDR3 is 14 residues long. V shed 0 bases and J 13 bases; nucleotides not matched to a gene: 11. Per germline, CDR1 SGHTA and CDR2 FQGNSA. This CDR3 reads CASSLAREGTILYF. The CDR3 nucleotides read TGTGCCAGCAGCTTAGCCCGGGAGGGGACTATACTTTACTTC.

The CDR3 reads CASSLGGSGRTDTQYF. CDR3 in DNA: TGTGCCAGCAGCTTAGGTGGTAGCGGGAGAACAGATACGCAGTATTTT. The chain uses TRBV7-6 and TRBJ2-3, with TRBD2 identical over 9 bases. Germline V CDR1 and CDR2: SGHVS, FNYEAQ. The CDR3 contains 16 residues. V shed 1 base and J 3 bases; nucleotides not matched to a gene: 5.

The chain combines TRBV6-1 with TRBJ1-5; D is possibly TRBD1 (6 bases). V was shortened by 3 bases and J by 3 bases, with 12 bases between the two germline ends. Germline V gives CDR1 MNHNS, CDR2 SASEGT. CDR3 length: 15 residues. In nucleotides, the CDR3 is TGTGCCAGCAGTGACGGACAGATCAACAATCAGCCCCAGCATTTT. Translation gives CASSDGQINNQPQHF.

The chain joins TRBV12-2 to TRBJ2-4; the table calls TRBD1, which could not be checked here. TRBV12-2 is flagged as a pseudogene. The CDR3 loop spans 16 amino acids. CDR3 in amino acids: CASRLARAGVENIQYF. CDR3 bases: TGTGCAAGTCGCTTAGCCCGGGCAGGGGTCGAAAACATTCAGTACTTC.

This clone came up once. J is TRBJ2-5 and V is TRBV19; D uncertain. V was shortened by 1 base and J by 2 bases, with 5 bases between the two germline ends. The CDR3 sequence is 13 residues long. The germline gives CDR1 LNHDA, CDR2 SQIVND (reference sequence). CDR3 in DNA: TGTGCCAGTAGTATAGGGCGGCAAGAGACCCAGTACTTC. Translating it yields CASSIGRQETQYF.